The rows below give T cell receptor beta chains drawn from one sample of a study of blood T cells in healthy people across ages. TCRdb called the 5' RACE reads again in MiXCR, with one record for every CDR3 protein. The profile shows just under 750,000 distinct CDR3 sequences, approximately 22% of them singletons. Sequencing was done on a sample of blood. The receptors originated from a man between 65 and 80 years old in good health. Each CDR3 is given with its conserved first and last residue. The order of the fields is D gene, clone size, V gene, J gene, CDR3 protein, CDR3 DNA. The D gene is left open where the match is weak. A clone size is listed for some rows: how often the clone was seen (once, few, many), or a class if it is expanded.

.	few	TRBV7-9	TRBJ1-2	CASSSPSQTAYGYTF	TGTGCCAGCAGCTCCCCGTCCCAGACAGCCTATGGCTACACCTTC
TRBD2	many	TRBV5-1	TRBJ2-7	CASSLGLAGGATYEQYF	TGCGCCAGCAGCTTGGGACTAGCGGGGGGAGCCACCTACGAGCAGTACTTC
.	.	TRBV20-1	TRBJ1-1	CSARDLRGTTEAFF	TGCAGTGCTAGAGATCTACGGGGAACCACTGAAGCTTTCTTT
.	.	TRBV3-1	TRBJ2-1	CASSQGSGNNEQFF	TGTGCCAGCAGCCAAGGTAGCGGCAACAATGAGCAGTTCTTC
.	many	TRBV6-6	TRBJ2-1	CASSYSNVNEQFF	TGTGCCAGCAGTTACTCGAACGTTAATGAGCAGTTCTTC
.	.	TRBV7-9	TRBJ1-1	CASSLTNLNTEAFF	TGTGCCAGCAGTCTAACAAATTTGAACACTGAAGCTTTCTTT
.	few	TRBV9	TRBJ2-4	CASSVAGLAKNIQYF	TGTGCCAGCAGCGTAGCGGGGCTGGCCAAAAACATTCAGTACTTC
.	.	TRBV12-3/TRBV12-4	TRBJ1-1	CASSNSANTEAFF	TGTGCCAGCAGCAACTCCGCGAACACTGAAGCTTTCTTT
.	few	TRBV4-1	TRBJ1-2	CASSQDSRGARYGYTF	TGCGCCAGCAGCCAAGATTCGCGGGGGGCAAGATATGGCTACACCTTC
.	.	TRBV2	TRBJ2-1	CASAVQGSYNEQFF	TGTGCCAGCGCGGTACAGGGATCCTACAATGAGCAGTTCTTC
TRBD1	.	TRBV28	TRBJ1-2	CAYRGRLLGYTF	TGTGCTTACAGGGGGCGGCTACTTGGCTACACCTTC
TRBD2	few	TRBV7-2	TRBJ2-5	CASSLALAGGPSQETQYF	TGTGCCAGCAGCTTAGCCCTAGCGGGAGGGCCCAGCCAAGAGACCCAGTACTTC
.	few	TRBV20-1	TRBJ2-3	CSASSGLLQYF	TGCAGTGCTAGTAGCGGACTACTGCAGTATTTT
TRBD1	few	TRBV12-3/TRBV12-4	TRBJ2-5	CASSQDRGKTQYF	TGTGCCAGCAGTCAGGACAGGGGAAAGACCCAGTACTTC
TRBD1	.	TRBV12-3/TRBV12-4	TRBJ1-2	CASSPRAQGAEGYTF	TGTGCCAGCAGTCCGAGGGCGCAGGGGGCGGAAGGCTACACCTTC
.	few	TRBV5-1	TRBJ2-3	CASSRGTAEADTQYF	TGCGCCAGCAGCAGAGGGACTGCGGAGGCAGATACGCAGTATTTT
.	few	TRBV12-3/TRBV12-4	TRBJ2-1	CASNKTRGMGNEQFF	TGTGCCAGCAACAAGACTAGAGGCATGGGGAATGAGCAGTTCTTC
TRBD1	.	TRBV20-1	TRBJ1-1	CSATTGEAFF	TGCAGTGCTACGACAGGGGAAGCTTTCTTT
.	.	TRBV7-9	TRBJ1-2	CASRRTYGYTF	TGTGCCAGCAGACGCACCTATGGCTACACCTTC
TRBD1	.	TRBV20-1	TRBJ2-2	CSASQTGAGELFF	TGCAGTGCTAGCCAGACAGGGGCCGGGGAGCTGTTTTTT
.	.	TRBV5-1	TRBJ2-1	CASSLVASENNEQFF	TGCGCCAGCAGCTTGGTGGCTAGCGAAAACAATGAGCAGTTCTTC
.	.	TRBV6-1	TRBJ2-4	CASSRRGSVIAKNIQYF	TGTGCCAGCAGCCGCCGGGGCAGTGTTATAGCCAAAAACATCCAGTACTTC
.	.	TRBV20-1	TRBJ2-5	CSARKGETQYF	TGCAGTGCTAGGAAAGGCGAGACCCAGTACTTC
.	few	TRBV12-5	TRBJ1-2	CASGLVGLLPGYTF	TGTGCTAGTGGTTTGGTAGGTCTCTTGCCCGGCTACACCTTC
.	.	TRBV24-1	TRBJ1-2	CATSDPGRSYGYTF	TGTGCCACCAGTGACCCGGGCCGATCCTATGGCTACACCTTC
.	few	TRBV10-2	TRBJ1-1	CASRQARGAEAFF	TGCGCCAGCAGACAGGCGCGGGGCGCTGAAGCCTTCTTT
.	few	TRBV5-6	TRBJ1-5	CASSLGGVAGLQPQHF	TGTGCCAGCAGCTTGGGGGGGGTGGCAGGGCTTCAGCCCCAGCATTTT
TRBD2	few	TRBV24-1	TRBJ2-1	CAARSTSGAQFF	TGTGCCGCACGAAGCACTAGCGGGGCGCAGTTCTTC
.	.	TRBV28	TRBJ2-6	CASRTTSSRNRNVLTF	TGTGCCAGCAGGACCACCTCTAGCCGGAACCGAAACGTCCTGACTTTC
.	once	TRBV6-1	TRBJ2-1	CASSQRTSGVYEQFF	TGTGCCAGCAGTCAACGGACGTCGGGGGTATATGAGCAGTTCTTC
TRBD2	many	TRBV6-2/TRBV6-3	TRBJ2-3	CASRKTSSDTQYF	TGTGCCAGCAGGAAGACTAGCTCGGATACGCAGTATTTT
TRBD2	.	TRBV7-7	TRBJ2-5	CASSPRTSEATQYF	TGTGCCAGCAGCCCACGGACTAGCGAGGCGACCCAGTACTTC
.	few	TRBV4-1	TRBJ2-4	CASSREIYRVSNIQYF	TGCGCCAGCAGCCGGGAAATTTACAGGGTTTCGAACATTCAGTACTTC
.	.	TRBV28	TRBJ2-3	CASRRMTDTQYF	TGTGCCAGCCGAAGGATGACAGATACGCAGTATTTT
.	many	TRBV5-1	TRBJ2-3	CASSLDSTDTQYF	TGCGCCAGCAGCTTGGACTCCACAGATACGCAGTATTTT
TRBD2	few	TRBV20-1	TRBJ2-1	CSARTVAGNFVNEQFF	TGCAGTGCTAGGACAGTAGCGGGGAACTTTGTCAATGAGCAGTTCTTC
.	many	TRBV5-1	TRBJ1-4	CASSFSAETEKLFF	TGCGCCAGCAGCTTTTCGGCGGAAACTGAAAAACTGTTTTTT
.	.	TRBV5-1	TRBJ1-4	CASSQDRSPTNEKLFF	TGCGCCAGCAGCCAAGACAGATCCCCAACTAATGAAAAACTGTTTTTT
TRBD1	.	TRBV28	TRBJ1-1	CASSLTGRTGFTEAFF	TGTGCCAGCAGTTTAACGGGACGGACAGGGTTCACTGAAGCTTTCTTT